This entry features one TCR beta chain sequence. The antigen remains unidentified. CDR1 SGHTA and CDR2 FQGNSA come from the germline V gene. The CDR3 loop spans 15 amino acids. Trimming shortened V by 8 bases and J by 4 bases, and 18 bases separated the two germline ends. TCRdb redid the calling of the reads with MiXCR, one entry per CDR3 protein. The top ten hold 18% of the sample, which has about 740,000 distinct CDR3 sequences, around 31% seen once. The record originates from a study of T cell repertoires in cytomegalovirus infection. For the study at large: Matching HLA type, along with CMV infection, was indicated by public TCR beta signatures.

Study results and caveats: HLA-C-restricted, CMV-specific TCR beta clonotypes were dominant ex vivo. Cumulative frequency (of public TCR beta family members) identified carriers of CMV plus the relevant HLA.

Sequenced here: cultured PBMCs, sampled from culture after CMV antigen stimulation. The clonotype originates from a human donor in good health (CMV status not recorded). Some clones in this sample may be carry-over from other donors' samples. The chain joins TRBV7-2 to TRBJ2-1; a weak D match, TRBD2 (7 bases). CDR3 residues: CASVGGGGPYNEQFF. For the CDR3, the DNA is TGTGCCAGCGTCGGGGGCGGGGGTCCTTACAATGAGCAGTTCTTC.